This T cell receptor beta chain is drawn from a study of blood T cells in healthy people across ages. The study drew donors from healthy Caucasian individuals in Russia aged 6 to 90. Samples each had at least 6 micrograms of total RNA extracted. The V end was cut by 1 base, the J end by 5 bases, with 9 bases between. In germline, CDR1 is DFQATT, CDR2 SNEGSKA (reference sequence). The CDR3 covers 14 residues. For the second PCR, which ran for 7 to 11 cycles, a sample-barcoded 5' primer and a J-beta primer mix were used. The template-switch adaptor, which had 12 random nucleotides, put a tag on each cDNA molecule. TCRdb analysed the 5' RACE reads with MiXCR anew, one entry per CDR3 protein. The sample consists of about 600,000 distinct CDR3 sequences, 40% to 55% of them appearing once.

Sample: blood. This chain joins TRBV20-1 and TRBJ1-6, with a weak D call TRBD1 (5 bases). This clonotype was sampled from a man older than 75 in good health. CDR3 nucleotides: TGCAGTGCTAGAGCGGGGGAACATAATTCACCCCTCCACTTT. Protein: CSARAGEHNSPLHF.